The next 23 T cell receptor beta chains were all read from a single sample in a study of OX40 agonist ivuxolimab in advanced cancers. Clones were read by immunoSEQ multiplex PCR, and TCRdb kept only the in-frame ones, dropping some. The table records approximately 58,000 clones, less than 85% of them present only once. The input for sequencing was CD4+ or CD8+ T cells sorted from blood, taken in a trial of the OX40 agonist ivuxolimab. These receptors were obtained from an adult with an advanced solid tumor such as melanoma, head and neck, liver or kidney cancer.

The chain uses TRBV5-4 and TRBJ2-1; no reliable D call. The V end lost 4 bases, the J end lost 8 bases, and 7 bases lay between the germline ends. The CDR3 consists of 11 residues. CDR1 and CDR2 (germline): SGHNT, YYREEE (reference sequence). CDR3 DNA: TGTGCCAGCAGCCTGGAGTATGAGCAGTTCTTC. Its protein product is CASSLEYEQFF. Complete variable domain (other parts from reference TRBV5-4 and TRBJ2-1): ETGVTQSPTHLIKTRGQQVTLRCSSQSGHNTVSWYQQALGQGPQFIFQYYREEENGRGNFPPRFSGLQFPNYSSELNVNALELDDSALYLCASSLEYEQFFGPGTRLTVL.

V usage is TRBV29-1 and J usage is TRBJ2-3; D not certain. This CDR3 region has 12 residues. The V end lost 2 bases, the J end lost 5 bases, and 8 bases lay between the germline ends. CDR1 is SQVTM, CDR2 ANQGSEA, per germline. DNA of the CDR3: TGCAGCGTTGAACTCTCCCGAGATACGCAGTATTTT. As protein: CSVELSRDTQYF.

The chain recombines TRBV7-9 with TRBJ1-4; D uncertain. Trimming removed 4 bases at V and 8 bases at J, with 8 bases between. The CDR3 spans 12 residues. Germline V gene sequence: CDR1 SEHNR, CDR2 FQNEAQ (reference sequence). Here the CDR3 DNA reads TGTGCCAGCAGCTCCTCGAGGGAAAAACTGTTTTTT. This encodes CASSSSREKLFF.

Judged by abundance, this clone is medium-sized (0.01 to 0.1%). This chain links TRBV4-2 with TRBJ1-2; TRBD1 is a possible D gene (5 bases). There are 18 residues in the CDR3. Deletions cut 4 bases from V and 0 bases from J, with 21 bases between. Per germline, CDR1 LGHNA and CDR2 YNFKEQ. The CDR3 sequence: CASSPPGSGPYTNYGYTF. The DNA of the CDR3 is TGTGCCAGCAGCCCCCCCGGGTCAGGGCCTTACACTAACTATGGCTACACCTTC.

The chain joins TRBV6-1 to TRBJ2-5; possible D gene TRBD2, 7 bases. There are 12 residues in the CDR3. Trimming took 9 bases from V and 6 from J, leaving 14 bases between them. Germline loops: CDR1 MNHNS, CDR2 SASEGT. CDR3 sequence reads: CASTSGGQTQYF. The CDR3, as DNA: TGTGCCAGTACCTCCGGGGGGCAGACCCAGTACTTC.

The chain joins TRBV7-2 to TRBJ2-6, with 10 bases lining up with TRBD2. The CDR3 runs 19 residues. V lost 2 bases to trimming and J lost 4 bases; unmatched junction nucleotides: 11. Germline V gene data show CDR1 as SGHTA and CDR2 as FQGNSA. The CDR3 DNA reads TGTGCCAGCAGCTTAATAGGGCTAGCGGGAGAAAGCGGGGCCAACGTCCTGACTTTC. Translated, it gives CASSLIGLAGESGANVLTF.

The chain uses TRBV5-6 and TRBJ1-6, with TRBD1 matching over 9 bases. The CDR3 spans 16 residues. J gave up 11 bases and V 4 bases, and 13 bases lay outside the gene matches. CDR1 is SGHDT and CDR2 is YYEEEE in the germline V gene. The CDR3 sequence: CASSTAPGQGFTPLHF. CDR3 coding DNA: TGTGCCAGCAGCACCGCACCGGGACAGGGATTTACACCCCTCCACTTT.

The gene calls are TRBV28 and TRBJ2-3; D remains ambiguous. V was clipped by 2 bases and J by 9 bases, with 6 bases between them. Germline loops: CDR1 MDHEN, CDR2 SYDVKM. This CDR3 is 11 amino acids long. The CDR3 DNA is TGTGCCAGCAGTTTAGGATACACGCAGTATTTT. The encoded protein is CASSLGYTQYF. The variable domain in full, completed from reference TRBV28 and TRBJ2-3, reads DVKVTQSSRYLVKRTGEKVFLECVQDMDHENMFWYRQDPGLGLRLIYFSYDVKMKEKGDIPEGYSVSREKKERFSLILESASTNQTSMYLCASSLGYTQYFGPGTRLTVL.

The rearrangement uses TRBV6-5 and TRBJ1-2, with D perhaps matching TRBD1 (5 bases). The CDR3 has 13 residues. V lost 6 bases and J lost 8, with 16 bases in between. Germline loops: CDR1 MNHEY, CDR2 SVGAGI. In DNA form, the CDR3 reads TGTGCCAGCAGAAAAAACGGGGCCGTGGGCTACACCTTC. Protein: CASRKNGAVGYTF.

The J gene is TRBJ1-5, the V gene TRBV6-1, with 7 nucleotides matching TRBD1. CDR3 length: 14 residues. The V gene's germline CDR1 is MNHNS and CDR2 SASEGT. Trimming at V came to 4 bases and at J to 5 bases, leaving 5 bases not matched to a gene. CDR3 protein: CASSADRVYQPQHF. CDR3 nucleotides: TGTGCCAGCAGTGCAGACAGGGTTTATCAGCCCCAGCATTTT.

With respect to this clone: This sample also contains other DNA sequences that code for the same CDR3. The V call is TRBV6-6, the J call TRBJ1-5, with D maybe TRBD1 (5 bases). The CDR3 loop spans 15 amino acids. The V end was cut by 6 bases, the J end by 0 bases, with 12 bases between. Germline V gene sequence: CDR1 MNHNY, CDR2 SVGAGI (reference sequence). CDR3 residues: CASRPRGPSNQPQHF. Here the CDR3 DNA reads TGTGCCAGCAGACCAAGGGGACCTAGCAATCAGCCCCAGCATTTT.

J is TRBJ1-6 and V is TRBV7-9; the D is unclear. This CDR3 contains 14 residues. The V gene lost 1 base and the J gene lost 7 bases, with 8 bases spanning the gap. The germline V gene has CDR1 SEHNR and CDR2 FQNEAQ (reference sequence). CDR3 in amino acids: CASSLVKGNSPLHF. In nucleotides, the CDR3 is TGTGCCAGCAGCTTAGTGAAGGGCAATTCACCCCTCCACTTT.

CDR3 DNA: TGTGCCAGCACCTCCTTTACGGCGAACACTGAAGCTTTCTTT. Residues: CASTSFTANTEAFF. The rearrangement uses TRBV6-5 and TRBJ1-1, with D uncertain. Per germline, CDR1 MNHEY and CDR2 SVGAGI. The CDR3 runs to 14 residues. V lost 7 bases to trimming and J lost 1 base, with 13 bases between them.

This clone was detected only once. The V and J genes are TRBV6-1 and TRBJ2-1; 7 nucleotides agree with TRBD1. The CDR3 has 14 residues. The junction had 7 bases not matched to a gene; V was cut back by 5 bases and J by 6 bases. Looked up from germline, CDR1 is MNHNS and CDR2 is SASEGT. The CDR3 nucleotides read TGTGCCAGCAGTCTCGGGACAGAACTCAATGAGCAGTTCTTC. The encoded protein is CASSLGTELNEQFF.

CDR3 nucleotide sequence: TGTGCCAGTAGGGCGCGGGAGGCAGATACGCAGTATTTT. It specifies CASRAREADTQYF. V usage is TRBV19 and J usage is TRBJ2-3, with 8 nucleotides matching TRBD2. Germline V CDR1 and CDR2: LNHDA, SQIVND (reference sequence). The V and J ends lost 6 bases and 4 bases, in that order; junction bases with no gene match: 3. This CDR3 has 13 residues.

V is TRBV7-6 and J is TRBJ2-2; weak D call: TRBD2 (5 bases). V was trimmed by 5 bases and J by 0 bases, leaving 19 bases between them. The CDR3 is 18 amino acids. Germline CDR1 reads SGHVS; CDR2 reads FNYEAQ. CDR3 region: CASSANPTGSANTGELFF. CDR3 nucleotides: TGTGCCAGCAGCGCCAACCCCACGGGGTCCGCGAACACCGGGGAGCTGTTTTTT.

This chain links TRBV5-4 with TRBJ2-1; 7 nucleotides match TRBD2. Germline V CDR1 and CDR2: SGHNT, YYREEE (reference sequence). The V and J ends lost 2 bases and 7 bases, in that order; junction bases with no gene match: 3. CDR3 length: 13 amino acids. The CDR3 region has the DNA TGTGCCAGCAGCTTTCGGGGGGTAAATGAGCAGTTCTTC. Its translation is CASSFRGVNEQFF.

This chain joins TRBV30 and TRBJ1-4, with TRBD1 as a possible D gene (6 bases). In germline, CDR1 is GTSNPN, CDR2 SVGIG (reference sequence). CDR3 size: 13 residues. Trimming removed 4 bases at V and 8 bases at J, with 14 bases between. The CDR3 loop reads CAWNEGVDEKLFF. The CDR3 DNA is TGTGCCTGGAACGAGGGGGTGGACGAAAAACTGTTTTTT. Supplemented by reference TRBV30 and TRBJ1-4, the full variable domain reads SQTIHQWPATLVQPVGSPLSLECTVEGTSNPNLYWYRQAAGRGLQLLFYSVGIGQISSEVPQNLSASRPQDRQFILSSKKLLLSDSGFYLCAWNEGVDEKLFFGSGTQLSVL.

The chain joins TRBV7-3 to TRBJ1-1; D is unclear. The V gene lost 5 bases and the J gene lost 1 base, with 8 bases spanning the gap. CDR3 length: 13 amino acids. Germline CDR1 and CDR2: SGHTA and FQGTGA. In DNA, the CDR3 is TGTGCCAGCAGCACGGACCGGAACACTGAAGCTTTCTTT. Its protein product is CASSTDRNTEAFF.

The chain links TRBV30 to TRBJ2-6, with no clear D. Germline CDR1 is GTSNPN and CDR2 is SVGIG (reference sequence). The CDR3 loop spans 14 amino acids. Trimming removed 2 bases from V and 1 base from J, with 6 bases in between. Here the CDR3 reads CAWSSTSGANVLTF. The DNA of the CDR3 is TGTGCCTGGAGTTCGACGTCTGGGGCCAACGTCCTGACTTTC.

The V and J genes are TRBV2 and TRBJ2-1; maybe TRBD2 (5 bases). The CDR3 sequence is 15 residues long. With 6 bases removed from V and 2 bases from J, the gap between germline ends came to 14 bases. Germline V gene sequence: CDR1 SNHLY, CDR2 FYNNEI. The CDR3 loop reads CASRLGLSPYNEQFF. The CDR3, as DNA: TGTGCCAGCAGGCTAGGACTTTCCCCCTACAATGAGCAGTTCTTC. Full variable domain (outside the CDR3, taken from reference TRBV2 and TRBJ2-1): EPEVTQTPSHQVTQMGQEVILRCVPISNHLYFYWYRQILGQKVEFLVSFYNNEISEKSEIFDDQFSVERPDGSNFTLKIRSTKLEDSAMYFCASRLGLSPYNEQFFGPGTRLTVL.

This clone was counted a few times. The rearrangement joins TRBV30 to TRBJ1-1, with 8 nucleotides matching TRBD1. There are 14 residues in the CDR3. Germline CDR1 GTSNPN, CDR2 SVGIG (reference sequence). Trimming cost V 0 bases and J 7 bases; bases outside gene matches: 7. The CDR3 DNA is TGTGCCTGGAGTGTACTCGGGACAGGAAATGAAGCTTTCTTT. It encodes CAWSVLGTGNEAFF.

The chain couples TRBV11-1 to TRBJ2-5, with 9 bases lining up with TRBD2. CDR3 size: 15 residues. Germline loops: CDR1 SGHAT, CDR2 FQDESV (reference sequence). With V trimmed by 0 bases and J by 2 bases, 1 base remained unmatched. The CDR3, as DNA: TGTGCCAGCAGCTTAGCTGCGGGAGGGCAAGAGACCCAGTACTTC. Translation gives CASSLAAGGQETQYF. Full variable domain (missing parts from reference TRBV11-1 and TRBJ2-5): EAEVAQSPRYKITEKSQAVAFWCDPISGHATLYWYRQILGQGPELLVQFQDESVVDDSQLPKDRFSAERLKGVDSTLKIQPAELGDSAMYLCASSLAAGGQETQYFGPGTRLLVL.